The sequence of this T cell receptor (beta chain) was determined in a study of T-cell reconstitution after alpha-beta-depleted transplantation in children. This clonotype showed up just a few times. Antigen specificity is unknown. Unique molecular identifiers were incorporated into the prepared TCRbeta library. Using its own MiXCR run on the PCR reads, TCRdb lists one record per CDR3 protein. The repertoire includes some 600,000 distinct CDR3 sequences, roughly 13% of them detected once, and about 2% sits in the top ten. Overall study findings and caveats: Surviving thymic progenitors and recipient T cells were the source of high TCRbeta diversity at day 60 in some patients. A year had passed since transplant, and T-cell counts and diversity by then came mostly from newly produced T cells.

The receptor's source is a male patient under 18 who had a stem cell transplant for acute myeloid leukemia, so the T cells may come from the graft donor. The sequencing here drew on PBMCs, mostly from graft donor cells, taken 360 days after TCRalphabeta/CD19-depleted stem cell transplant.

The CDR3 spells CSGTQGDYGYTF. The CDR3 nucleotides are TGCAGCGGGACACAGGGAGACTATGGCTACACCTTC. The chain is built from TRBV29-1 and TRBJ1-2, with a possible D match to TRBD1 (6 bases). The CDR3 runs 12 residues. V was cut by 7 bases and J by 3 bases, with 12 bases left in between. Germline CDR1 and CDR2: SQVTM and ANQGSEA.